This T cell receptor (beta chain) comes out of a study of T cell repertoires in ileal Crohn's disease. The V end was cut by 6 bases, the J end by 3 bases, with 14 bases between. Germline assignment: CDR1 MDHEN and CDR2 SYDVKM. The CDR3 sequence is 14 residues long. The assay was immunoSEQ multiplex PCR, and TCRdb's table has in-frame clones only and misses some. The table includes about 5,600 clones, 83% detected once. Sequenced material: ileal tissue. This rearrangement joins TRBV28 to TRBJ1-2, with unresolved D. This clonotype was obtained from an adult with Crohn's disease. CDR3 amino acids: CASSPTGEDYGYTF. CDR3 sequence (DNA): TGTGCCAGCAGCCCTACCGGAGAGGACTATGGCTACACCTTC.